Listed below are T cell receptor beta chains from one sample, sequenced in a study of cytomegalovirus exposure and HLA in healthy donors. The protocol was immunoSEQ multiplex PCR, while the TCRdb copy is restricted to in-frame clones and leaves out a portion. This sample has about 190,000 clones, with 70% to 90% found just once. Sequencing was carried out using PBMCs. All receptors derive from a woman younger than 30 in good health and CMV-seronegative. CDR3s include the opening cysteine and the closing phenylalanine or tryptophan. D genes are given only for firm matches. Where a row states a size, it is once, few, many or the class of an expanded clone; other rows omit it.

d_call j_call clone_size v_call cdr3_aa cdr3_nt
TRBD1 TRBJ2-2 NA TRBV5-4 CASSPRDRANTGELFF TGTGCCAGCAGCCCCCGGGACAGGGCAAACACCGGGGAGCTGTTTTTT
TRBD1 TRBJ1-2 NA TRBV6-1 CASRDRNSLNYGYTF TGTGCCAGCAGGGACAGGAACTCACTAAACTATGGCTACACCTTC
TRBD1 TRBJ1-4 NA TRBV15 CATSRDKGAKLFF TGTGCCACCAGCAGAGATAAGGGGGCCAAACTGTTTTTT
TRBD1 TRBJ1-1 NA TRBV4-2 CASSQVSRQGANTEAFF TGTGCCAGCAGCCAAGTATCACGACAGGGGGCGAACACTGAAGCTTTCTTT
NA TRBJ2-1 NA TRBV27 CASRYRARGAPPYNEQFF TGTGCCAGCAGATATAGGGCTCGGGGGGCCCCCCCTTACAATGAGCAGTTCTTC
NA TRBJ1-2 NA TRBV10-1 CASSLTESYGYTF TGCGCCAGCAGCTTGACGGAGTCCTATGGCTACACCTTC
NA TRBJ2-3 NA TRBV7-3 CASSLNGLHTDTQYF TGTGCCAGCAGCTTAAATGGACTCCACACAGATACGCAGTATTTT
NA TRBJ2-1 NA TRBV4-1 CASRTGETYNEQFF TGCGCCAGCAGGACGGGAGAAACCTACAATGAGCAGTTCTTC
NA TRBJ1-6 NA TRBV6-5 CASSYVVRSNSPLHF TGTGCCAGCAGTTACGTGGTTCGGAGTAATTCACCCCTCCACTTT
TRBD2 TRBJ2-1 few TRBV6-4 CASSENGGGSYNEQFF TGTGCCAGCAGTGAAAATGGCGGGGGCTCCTACAATGAGCAGTTCTTC
TRBD1 TRBJ1-2 NA TRBV5-6 CASRSTGGGYGYTF TGTGCCAGCAGGTCGACAGGGGGTGGATATGGCTACACCTTC
NA TRBJ1-5 NA TRBV5-6 CASSLVRQRSNQPQHF TGTGCCAGCAGCTTGGTTCGGCAGCGGAGCAATCAGCCCCAGCATTTT
NA TRBJ1-6 NA TRBV28 CASSLEVYNSPLHF TGTGCCAGCAGTTTAGAGGTTTATAATTCACCCCTCCACTTT
NA TRBJ1-2 NA TRBV5-4 CASSPTPQGRVGGYTF TGTGCCAGCAGCCCCACTCCCCAAGGGAGGGTTGGCGGCTACACCTTC
TRBD1 TRBJ1-2 NA TRBV27 CASSPRGQLYGYTF TGTGCCAGCAGTCCCAGGGGACAGCTCTATGGCTACACCTTC
NA TRBJ1-2 NA TRBV4-2 CASSQGERAYGYTF TGTGCCAGCAGCCAAGGGGAGAGGGCCTATGGCTACACCTTC
NA TRBJ2-3 NA TRBV6-1 CASSGLNTDTQYF TGTGCCAGCAGTGGTCTAAACACAGATACGCAGTATTTT
NA TRBJ2-2 NA TRBV5-1 CASSLVFGTGELFF TGCGCCAGCAGCTTGGTCTTCGGCACCGGGGAGCTGTTTTTT
NA TRBJ2-1 once TRBV29-1 CSVDGEGAPSSYNEQFF TGCAGCGTTGATGGGGAAGGGGCCCCGAGCTCCTACAATGAGCAGTTCTTC
NA TRBJ1-6 NA TRBV13 CASSFQGASPLHF TGTGCCAGCAGCTTTCAGGGTGCTTCACCCCTCCACTTT
TRBD1 TRBJ1-1 NA TRBV10-3 CAIQTGETTEAFF TGTGCCATCCAGACAGGGGAGACCACTGAAGCTTTCTTT
NA TRBJ1-5 NA TRBV7-2 CASSPGGFNQPQHF TGTGCCAGCAGCCCCGGAGGTTTCAATCAGCCCCAGCATTTT
TRBD2 TRBJ2-3 NA TRBV6-4 CASSDGSGATDTQYF TGTGCCAGCAGTGATGGTAGCGGGGCCACAGATACGCAGTATTTT
NA TRBJ2-7 NA TRBV5-4 CASSATGNSIEQYF TGTGCCAGCAGCGCGACAGGAAATTCGATCGAGCAGTACTTC
NA TRBJ1-2 NA TRBV6-5 CASSGGGPRGRGYTF TGTGCCAGCAGTGGGGGGGGACCCCGTGGGAGGGGCTACACCTTC
TRBD1 TRBJ1-2 NA TRBV7-9 CASTYQGQAVDGYTF TGTGCCAGCACCTACCAGGGACAGGCCGTAGATGGCTACACCTTC
TRBD1 TRBJ1-4 few TRBV6-6 CASSYSVTGKKLFF TGTGCCAGCAGTTACTCAGTGACAGGGAAAAAACTGTTTTTT
TRBD1 TRBJ1-1 NA TRBV10-3 CAISEPTGGTEAFF TGTGCCATCAGTGAGCCGACAGGGGGCACTGAAGCTTTCTTT
TRBD1 TRBJ1-5 NA TRBV19 CASKNRDRGSNQPQHF TGTGCCAGTAAAAACCGGGACAGGGGAAGCAATCAGCCCCAGCATTTT
TRBD1 TRBJ1-5 NA TRBV6-1 CASILDRAGSQPQHF TGTGCCAGCATCTTAGACAGGGCTGGTTCTCAGCCCCAGCATTTT
TRBD1 TRBJ1-1 NA TRBV29-1 CSVEDLNRDSYNTEAFF TGCAGCGTTGAAGATCTAAACCGGGACAGCTATAACACTGAAGCTTTCTTT
TRBD2 TRBJ2-1 NA TRBV6-4 CASSDSLAGVKFF TGTGCCAGCAGTGACTCACTAGCGGGAGTGAAGTTCTTC
TRBD2 TRBJ2-5 NA TRBV7-9 CASSSSGETQYF TGTGCCAGCAGCTCTAGCGGGGAGACCCAGTACTTC
TRBD1 TRBJ2-7 NA TRBV2 CASSTRQGRYEQYF TGTGCCAGCAGTACAAGACAGGGGAGGTACGAGCAGTACTTC
TRBD1 TRBJ2-1 NA TRBV5-1 CASSPRTIRDRAPRSSYNEQFF TGCGCCAGCAGCCCGCGTACTATAAGGGACAGGGCGCCGAGGAGCTCCTACAATGAGCAGTTCTTC
NA TRBJ2-5 NA TRBV18 CASSQGGETQYF TGTGCCAGCTCACAAGGGGGTGAGACCCAGTACTTC
NA TRBJ1-1 NA TRBV12-5 CASGLPPTDAWGAFF TGTGCTAGTGGTTTACCACCGACAGACGCCTGGGGAGCTTTCTTT
TRBD2 TRBJ2-3 NA TRBV4-3 CASSLFSGEGPDTQYF TGCGCCAGCAGCCTTTTTAGCGGGGAGGGCCCAGATACGCAGTATTTT
TRBD1 TRBJ1-6 NA TRBV2 CASSERAGGRNPSPLHF TGTGCCAGCAGTGAACGGGCAGGGGGGCGCAATCCTTCACCCCTCCACTTT
TRBD2 TRBJ2-7 once TRBV18 CASSPPLQRECEQYF TGTGCCAGCTCACCACCCCTGCAGCGGGAGTGCGAGCAGTACTTC
NA TRBJ1-4 NA TRBV28 CASSLAGRRNEKLFF TGTGCCAGCAGTTTAGCAGGGCGACGGAATGAAAAACTGTTTTTT
NA TRBJ1-4 few TRBV4-1 CASSQGSATNEKLFF TGCGCCAGCAGCCAAGGTAGCGCAACTAATGAAAAACTGTTTTTT
NA TRBJ2-4 NA TRBV25-1 CASSRGAKNIQYF TGTGCCAGCAGCAGGGGTGCCAAAAACATTCAGTACTTC
NA TRBJ2-3 NA TRBV7-9 CASSLSGGTNFVTDTQYF TGTGCCAGCAGCCTCTCCGGAGGTACTAACTTTGTCACAGATACGCAGTATTTT
TRBD1 TRBJ2-3 NA TRBV5-1 CASRTGVADTQYF TGCGCCAGCAGAACAGGGGTTGCAGATACGCAGTATTTT
TRBD2 TRBJ2-1 NA TRBV6-5 CASRNGGGAFEQFF TGTGCCAGCAGAAATGGCGGGGGGGCCTTTGAGCAGTTCTTC